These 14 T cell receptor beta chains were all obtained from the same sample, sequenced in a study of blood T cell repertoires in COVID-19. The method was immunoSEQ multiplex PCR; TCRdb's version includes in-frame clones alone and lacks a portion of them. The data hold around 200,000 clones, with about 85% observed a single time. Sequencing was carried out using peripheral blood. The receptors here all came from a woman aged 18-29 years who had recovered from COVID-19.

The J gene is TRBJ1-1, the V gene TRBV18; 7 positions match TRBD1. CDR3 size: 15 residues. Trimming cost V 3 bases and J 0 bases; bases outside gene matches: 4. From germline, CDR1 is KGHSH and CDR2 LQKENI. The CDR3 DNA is TGTGCCAGCTCACCTGGGGACAGCATGAACACTGAAGCTTTCTTT. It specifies CASSPGDSMNTEAFF.

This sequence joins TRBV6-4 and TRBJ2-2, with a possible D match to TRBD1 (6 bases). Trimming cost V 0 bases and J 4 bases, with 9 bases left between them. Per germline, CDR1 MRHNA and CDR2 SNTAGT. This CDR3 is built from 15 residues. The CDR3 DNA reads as TGTGCCAGCAGTGACTCGCAGGGGAGCACCGGGGAGCTGTTTTTT. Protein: CASSDSQGSTGELFF.

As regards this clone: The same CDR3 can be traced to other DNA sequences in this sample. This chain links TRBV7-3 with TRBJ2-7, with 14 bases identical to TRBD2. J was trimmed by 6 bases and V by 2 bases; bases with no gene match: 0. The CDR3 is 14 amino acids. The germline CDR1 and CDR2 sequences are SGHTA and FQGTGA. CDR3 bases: TGTGCCAGCAGCTTAGGGACTAGCGGGAGCGAGCAGTACTTC. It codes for CASSLGTSGSEQYF. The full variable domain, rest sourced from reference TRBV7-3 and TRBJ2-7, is GAGVSQTPSNKVTEKGKYVELRCDPISGHTALYWYRQSLGQGPEFLIYFQGTGAADDSGLPNDRFFAVRPEGSVSTLKIQRTERGDSAVYLCASSLGTSGSEQYFGPGTRLTVT.

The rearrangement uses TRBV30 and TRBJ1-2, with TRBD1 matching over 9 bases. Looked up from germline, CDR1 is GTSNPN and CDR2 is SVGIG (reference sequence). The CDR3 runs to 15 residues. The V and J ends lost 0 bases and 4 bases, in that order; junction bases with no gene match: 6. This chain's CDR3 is CAWSVGTGFGYGYTF. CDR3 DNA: TGTGCCTGGAGTGTTGGGACAGGGTTTGGCTATGGCTACACCTTC.

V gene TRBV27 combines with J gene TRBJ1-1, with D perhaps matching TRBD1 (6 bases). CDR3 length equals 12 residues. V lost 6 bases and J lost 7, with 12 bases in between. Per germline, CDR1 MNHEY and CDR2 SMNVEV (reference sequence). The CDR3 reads CASSPGQGEAFF. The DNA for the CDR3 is TGTGCCAGCAGCCCGGGACAAGGTGAAGCTTTCTTT.

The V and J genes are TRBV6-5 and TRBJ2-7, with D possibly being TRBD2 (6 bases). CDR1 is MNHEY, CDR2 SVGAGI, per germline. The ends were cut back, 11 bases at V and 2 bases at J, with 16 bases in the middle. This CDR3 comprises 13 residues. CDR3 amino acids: CASSSGRTYEQYF. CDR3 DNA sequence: TGTGCCTCCTCCTCCGGGAGAACCTACGAGCAGTACTTC.

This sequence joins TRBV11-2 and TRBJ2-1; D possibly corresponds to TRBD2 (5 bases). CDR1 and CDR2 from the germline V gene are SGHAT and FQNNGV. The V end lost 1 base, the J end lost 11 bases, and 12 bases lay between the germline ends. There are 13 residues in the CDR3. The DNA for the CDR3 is TGTGCCAGCAGCTTAGGTGCCCCGGGAAAGCAGTTCTTC. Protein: CASSLGAPGKQFF.

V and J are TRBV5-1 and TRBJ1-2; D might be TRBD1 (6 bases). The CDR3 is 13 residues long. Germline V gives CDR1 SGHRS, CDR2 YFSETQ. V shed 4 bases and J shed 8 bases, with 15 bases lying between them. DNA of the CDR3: TGCGCCAGCAGCCTAATCCCAGGGGCAGGCTACACCTTC. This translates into CASSLIPGAGYTF.

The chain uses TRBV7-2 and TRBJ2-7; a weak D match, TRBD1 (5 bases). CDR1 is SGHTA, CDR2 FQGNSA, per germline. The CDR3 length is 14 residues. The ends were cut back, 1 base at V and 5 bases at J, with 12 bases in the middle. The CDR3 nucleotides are TGTGCCAGCAGCTTAGTGTCTCAGGGCGACGAGCAGTACTTC. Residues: CASSLVSQGDEQYF.

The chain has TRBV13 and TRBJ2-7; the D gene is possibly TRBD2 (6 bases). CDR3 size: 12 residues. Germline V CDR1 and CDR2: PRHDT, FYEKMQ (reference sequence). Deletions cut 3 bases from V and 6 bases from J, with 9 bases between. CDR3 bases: TGTGCCAGCAGCTTTGGAGGGTTCGAGCAGTACTTC. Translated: CASSFGGFEQYF.

The CDR3 region has the DNA TGTGCCAGCAGCTTAGGGACTGCCGGGGAGCTGTTTTTT. Protein: CASSLGTAGELFF. This chain joins TRBV11-2 and TRBJ2-2; D possibly corresponds to TRBD2 (5 bases). This CDR3 spans 13 amino acids. Trimming cost V 1 base and J 6 bases, with 6 bases left between them. Germline V gene lookup returns CDR1 SGHAT and CDR2 FQNNGV. The full variable domain, in which reference TRBV11-2 and TRBJ2-2 provide the parts outside the CDR3, is EAGVAQSPRYKIIEKRQSVAFWCNPISGHATLYWYQQILGQGPKLLIQFQNNGVVDDSQLPKDRFSAERLKGVDSTLKIQPAKLEDSAVYLCASSLGTAGELFFGEGSRLTVL.

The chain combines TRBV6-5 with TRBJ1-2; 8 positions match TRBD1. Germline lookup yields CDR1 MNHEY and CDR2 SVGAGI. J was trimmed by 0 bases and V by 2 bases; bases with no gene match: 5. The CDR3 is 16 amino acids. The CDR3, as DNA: TGTGCCAGCAGTTACGGGACAGGAGCGACTAACTATGGCTACACCTTC. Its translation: CASSYGTGATNYGYTF.

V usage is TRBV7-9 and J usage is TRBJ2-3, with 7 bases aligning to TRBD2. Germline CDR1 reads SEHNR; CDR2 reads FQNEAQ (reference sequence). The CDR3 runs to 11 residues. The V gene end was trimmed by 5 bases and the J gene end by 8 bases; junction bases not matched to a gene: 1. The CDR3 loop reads CASSPGGTQYF. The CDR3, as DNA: TGTGCCAGCAGCCCGGGGGGTACGCAGTATTTT.

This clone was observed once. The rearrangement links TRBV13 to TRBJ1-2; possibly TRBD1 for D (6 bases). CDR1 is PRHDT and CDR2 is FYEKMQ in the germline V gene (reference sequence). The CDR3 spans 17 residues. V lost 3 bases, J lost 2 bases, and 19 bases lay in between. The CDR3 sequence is CASSFYTPRDKNYGYTF. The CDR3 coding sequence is TGTGCCAGCAGCTTTTACACCCCCCGGGACAAGAACTATGGCTACACCTTC.